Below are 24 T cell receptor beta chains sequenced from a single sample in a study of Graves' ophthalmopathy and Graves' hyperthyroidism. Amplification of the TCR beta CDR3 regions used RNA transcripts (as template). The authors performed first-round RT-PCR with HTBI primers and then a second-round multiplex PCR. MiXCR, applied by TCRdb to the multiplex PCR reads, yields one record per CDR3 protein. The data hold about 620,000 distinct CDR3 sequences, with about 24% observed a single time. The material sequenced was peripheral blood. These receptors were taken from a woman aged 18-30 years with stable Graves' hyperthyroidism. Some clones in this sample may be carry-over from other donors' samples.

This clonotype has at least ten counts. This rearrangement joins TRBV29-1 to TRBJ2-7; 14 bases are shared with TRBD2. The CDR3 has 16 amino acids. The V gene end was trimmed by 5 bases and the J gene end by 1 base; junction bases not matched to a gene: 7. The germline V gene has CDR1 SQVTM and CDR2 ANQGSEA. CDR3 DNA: TGCAGCGTTACCGGGACTAGCGGGAGTGGATCCTACGAGCAGTACTTC. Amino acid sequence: CSVTGTSGSGSYEQYF.

CDR3 residues: CTNSKGLAGVETQYF. DNA for the CDR3: TGTACCAACAGCAAGGGACTAGCGGGGGTGGAGACCCAGTACTTC. The chain recombines TRBV11-2 with TRBJ2-5, with 14 positions matching TRBD2. Germline V gene lookup returns CDR1 SGHAT and CDR2 FQNNGV. The CDR3 length is 15 residues.

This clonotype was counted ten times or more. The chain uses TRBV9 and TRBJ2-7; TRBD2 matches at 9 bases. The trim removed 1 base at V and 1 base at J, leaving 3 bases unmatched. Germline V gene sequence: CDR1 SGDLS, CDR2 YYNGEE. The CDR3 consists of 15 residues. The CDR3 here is CASSVSGGPSYEQYF. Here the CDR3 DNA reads TGTGCCAGCAGCGTAAGCGGGGGGCCGTCCTACGAGCAGTACTTC. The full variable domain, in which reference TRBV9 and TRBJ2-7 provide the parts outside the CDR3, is DSGVTQTPKHLITATGQRVTLRCSPRSGDLSVYWYQQSLDQGLQFLIQYYNGEERAKGNILERFSAQQFPDLHSELNLSSLELGDSALYFCASSVSGGPSYEQYFGPGTRLTVT.

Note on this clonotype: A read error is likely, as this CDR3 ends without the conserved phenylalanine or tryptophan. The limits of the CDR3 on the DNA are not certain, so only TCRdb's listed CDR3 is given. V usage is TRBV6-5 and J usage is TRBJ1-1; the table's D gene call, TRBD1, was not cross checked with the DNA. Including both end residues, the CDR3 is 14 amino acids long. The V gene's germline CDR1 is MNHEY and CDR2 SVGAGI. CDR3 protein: CASSYIRGDTEALV.

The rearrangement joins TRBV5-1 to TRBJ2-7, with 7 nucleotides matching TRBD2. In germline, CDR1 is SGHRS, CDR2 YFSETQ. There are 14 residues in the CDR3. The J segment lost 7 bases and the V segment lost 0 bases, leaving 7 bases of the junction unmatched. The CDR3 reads CASSLAGGMGEQYF. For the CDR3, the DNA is TGCGCCAGCAGCTTGGCCGGGGGGATGGGGGAGCAGTACTTC.

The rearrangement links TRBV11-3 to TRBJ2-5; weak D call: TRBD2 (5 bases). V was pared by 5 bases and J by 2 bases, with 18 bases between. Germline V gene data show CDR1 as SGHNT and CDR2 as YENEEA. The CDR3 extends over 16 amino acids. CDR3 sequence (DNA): TGTGCCAGCAGCCCCACCCCTCGCAGCGGACAAGAGACCCAGTACTTC. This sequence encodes CASSPTPRSGQETQYF. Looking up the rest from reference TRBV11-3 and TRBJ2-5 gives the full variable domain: EAGVVQSPRYKIIEKKQPVAFWCNPISGHNTLYWYLQNLGQGPELLIRYENEEAVDDSQLPKDRFSAERLKGVDSTLKIQPAELGDSAVYLCASSPTPRSGQETQYFGPGTRLLVL.

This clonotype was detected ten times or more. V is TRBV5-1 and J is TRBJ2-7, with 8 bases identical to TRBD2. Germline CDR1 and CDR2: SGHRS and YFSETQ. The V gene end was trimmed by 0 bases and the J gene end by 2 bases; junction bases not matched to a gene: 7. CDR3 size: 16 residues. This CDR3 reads CASSLAGGGLTYEQYF. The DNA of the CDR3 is TGCGCCAGCAGCTTGGCCGGCGGGGGGCTCACCTACGAGCAGTACTTC.

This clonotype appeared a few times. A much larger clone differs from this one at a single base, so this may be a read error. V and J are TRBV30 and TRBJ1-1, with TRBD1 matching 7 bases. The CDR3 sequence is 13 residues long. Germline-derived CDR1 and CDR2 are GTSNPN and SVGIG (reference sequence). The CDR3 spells CVWSFAGGTEAFF. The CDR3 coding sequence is TGTGTCTGGAGTTTTGCAGGGGGCACTGAAGCTTTCTTT.

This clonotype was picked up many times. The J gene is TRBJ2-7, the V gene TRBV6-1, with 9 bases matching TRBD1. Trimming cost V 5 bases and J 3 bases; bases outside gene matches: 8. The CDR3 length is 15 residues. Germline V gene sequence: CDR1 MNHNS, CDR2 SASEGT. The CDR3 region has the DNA TGTGCCAGCAGTACGGAGCCGGGACAGGGCTACGAGCAGTACTTC. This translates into CASSTEPGQGYEQYF.

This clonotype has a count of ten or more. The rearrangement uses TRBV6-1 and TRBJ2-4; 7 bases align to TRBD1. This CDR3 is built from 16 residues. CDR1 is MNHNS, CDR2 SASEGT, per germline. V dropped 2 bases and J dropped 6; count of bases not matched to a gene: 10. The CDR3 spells CASSESGGQSRNIQYF. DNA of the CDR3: TGTGCCAGCAGTGAATCAGGGGGACAGAGTAGAAACATTCAGTACTTC.

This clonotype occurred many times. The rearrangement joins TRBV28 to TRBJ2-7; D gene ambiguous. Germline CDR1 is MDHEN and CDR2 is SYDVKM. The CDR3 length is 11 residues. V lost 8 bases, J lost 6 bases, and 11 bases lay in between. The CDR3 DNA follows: TGTGCCAGCTGGGGTGAGACCGAGCAGTACTTC. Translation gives CASWGETEQYF.

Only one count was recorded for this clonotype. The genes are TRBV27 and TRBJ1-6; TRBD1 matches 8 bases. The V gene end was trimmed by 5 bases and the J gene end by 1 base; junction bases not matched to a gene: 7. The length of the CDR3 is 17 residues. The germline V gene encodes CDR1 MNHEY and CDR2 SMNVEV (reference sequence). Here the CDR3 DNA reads TGTGCCAGCAGTGGTCCAAGACAGGGGTCCTATAATTCACCCCTCCACTTT. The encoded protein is CASSGPRQGSYNSPLHF.

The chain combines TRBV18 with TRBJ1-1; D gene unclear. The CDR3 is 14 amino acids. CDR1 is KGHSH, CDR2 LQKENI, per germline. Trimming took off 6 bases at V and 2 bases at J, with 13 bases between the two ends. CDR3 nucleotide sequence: TGTGCCAGCTCGTGGTCGGCGGCCAACACTGAAGCTTTCTTT. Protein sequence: CASSWSAANTEAFF.

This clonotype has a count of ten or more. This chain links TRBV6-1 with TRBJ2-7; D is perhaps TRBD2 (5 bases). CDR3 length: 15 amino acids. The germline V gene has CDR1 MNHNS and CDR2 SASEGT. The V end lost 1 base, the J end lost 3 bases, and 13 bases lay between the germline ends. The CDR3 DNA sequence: TGTGCCAGCAGTGAAGGGCATCCTAGCAGCTACGAGCAGTACTTC. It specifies CASSEGHPSSYEQYF.

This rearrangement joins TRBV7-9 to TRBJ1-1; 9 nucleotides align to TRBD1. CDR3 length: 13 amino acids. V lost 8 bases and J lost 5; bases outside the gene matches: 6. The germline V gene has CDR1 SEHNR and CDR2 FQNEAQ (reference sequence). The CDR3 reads CASGQGLGTEAFF. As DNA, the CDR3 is TGTGCCAGCGGACAGGGGCTAGGTACTGAAGCTTTCTTT.

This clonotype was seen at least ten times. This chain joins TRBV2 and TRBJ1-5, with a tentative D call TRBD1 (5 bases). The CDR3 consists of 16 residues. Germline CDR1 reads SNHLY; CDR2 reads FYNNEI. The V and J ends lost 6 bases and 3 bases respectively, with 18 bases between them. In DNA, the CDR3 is TGTGCCAGCAGCGACGGGGCACTAAACACCAATCAGCCCCAGCATTTT. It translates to CASSDGALNTNQPQHF. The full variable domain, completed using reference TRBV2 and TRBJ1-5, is EPEVTQTPSHQVTQMGQEVILRCVPISNHLYFYWYRQILGQKVEFLVSFYNNEISEKSEIFDDQFSVERPDGSNFTLKIRSTKLEDSAMYFCASSDGALNTNQPQHFGDGTRLSIL.

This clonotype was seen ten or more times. CDR3 region: CASRLAGGVETQYF. The CDR3 DNA follows: TGTGCCAGCCGACTAGCGGGGGGGGTGGAGACCCAGTACTTC. This chain uses TRBV27 with TRBJ2-5; 14 bases map to TRBD2. With V trimmed by 8 bases and J by 5 bases, 4 bases remained unmatched. Germline CDR1 MNHEY, CDR2 SMNVEV (reference sequence). This CDR3 contains 14 residues.

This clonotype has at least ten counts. The CDR3: CSATPQGLGYGYTF. In DNA, the CDR3 is TGCAGTGCTACTCCACAGGGGCTCGGCTATGGCTACACCTTC. The rearrangement links TRBV20-1 to TRBJ1-2, with 7 nucleotides matching TRBD1. V gave up 4 bases and J gave up 4 bases; unmatched junction bases: 9. Germline CDR1 DFQATT, CDR2 SNEGSKA (reference sequence). The CDR3 covers 14 residues.

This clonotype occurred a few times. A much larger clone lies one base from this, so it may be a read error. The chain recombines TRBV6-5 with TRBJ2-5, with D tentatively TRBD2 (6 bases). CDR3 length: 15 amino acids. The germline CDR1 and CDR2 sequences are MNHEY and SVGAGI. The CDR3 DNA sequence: TGTGCCAACAGTTTAGGCCTCAGACTAGAGGAGACCCAGTACTTC. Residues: CANSLGLRLEETQYF.

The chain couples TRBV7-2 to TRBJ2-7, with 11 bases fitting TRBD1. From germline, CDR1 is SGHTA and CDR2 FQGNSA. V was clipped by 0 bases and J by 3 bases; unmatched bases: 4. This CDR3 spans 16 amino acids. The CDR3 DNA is TGTGCCAGCAGCTTAGCCGGACAGGGGGCGAACTACGAGCAGTACTTC. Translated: CASSLAGQGANYEQYF. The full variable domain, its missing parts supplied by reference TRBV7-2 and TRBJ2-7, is GAGVSQSPSNKVTEKGKDVELRCDPISGHTALYWYRQSLGQGLEFLIYFQGNSAPDKSGLPSDRFSAERTGGSVSTLTIQRTQQEDSAVYLCASSLAGQGANYEQYFGPGTRLTVT.

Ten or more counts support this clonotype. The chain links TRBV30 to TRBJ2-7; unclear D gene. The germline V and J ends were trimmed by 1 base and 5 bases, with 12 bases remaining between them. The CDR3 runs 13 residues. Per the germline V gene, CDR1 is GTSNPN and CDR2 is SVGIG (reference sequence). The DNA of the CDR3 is TGTGCCTGGAGTGCACAAGTGGCAGACGAGCAGTACTTC. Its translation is CAWSAQVADEQYF. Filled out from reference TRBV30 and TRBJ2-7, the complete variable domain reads SQTIHQWPATLVQPVGSPLSLECTVEGTSNPNLYWYRQAAGRGLQLLFYSVGIGQISSEVPQNLSASRPQDRQFILSSKKLLLSDSGFYLCAWSAQVADEQYFGPGTRLTVT.

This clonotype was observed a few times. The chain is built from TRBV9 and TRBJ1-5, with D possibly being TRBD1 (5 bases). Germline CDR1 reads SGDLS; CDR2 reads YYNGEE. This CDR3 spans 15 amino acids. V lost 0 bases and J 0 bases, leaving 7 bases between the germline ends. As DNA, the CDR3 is TGTGCCAGCAGCGTAGGAGGGGATAGCAATCAGCCCCAGCATTTT. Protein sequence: CASSVGGDSNQPQHF.

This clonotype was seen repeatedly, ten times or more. CDR3 protein: CASRPTENYGYTF. DNA for the CDR3: TGTGCCAGCAGACCTACAGAAAACTATGGCTACACCTTC. This chain links TRBV28 with TRBJ1-2; D ambiguous. Germline CDR1 is MDHEN and CDR2 is SYDVKM. V dropped 6 bases and J dropped 2 bases, with 10 bases sitting between them. This CDR3 has 13 residues.

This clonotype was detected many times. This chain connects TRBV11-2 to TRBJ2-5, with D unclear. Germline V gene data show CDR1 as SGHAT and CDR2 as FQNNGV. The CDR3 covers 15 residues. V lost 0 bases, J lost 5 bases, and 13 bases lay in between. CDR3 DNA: TGTGCCAGCAGCTTAGATAGTTGGGTAGGGGAGACCCAGTACTTC. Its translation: CASSLDSWVGETQYF.